This T cell receptor beta chain came from a study of T cell responses to AZD1222 COVID-19 vaccine. About the research overall: Pooled together were second doses at about 4 or about 12 weeks.

Some clones are missing from TCRdb's copy, which holds only in-frame ones; the method was immunoSEQ multiplex PCR. Here the sample spans 150,000 to 200,000 clones, 85% to 95% being singletons. Only a few counts were recorded for this clone. The antigen is unknown. In germline, CDR1 is SGHNT, CDR2 YYREEE (reference sequence). Losses at the gene ends were 4 bases for V and 4 bases for J; bases not matched to a gene: 10. The CDR3 spans 16 residues. Study-wide results and limits: Targets within unmutated variant regions were reportedly found for nearly half of spike-specific TCRs. In a largely white British group with more females than males, clonal diversity was possibly underestimated. The number of AZD1222 recipients seropositive at baseline was only five or six.

Material: peripheral blood, obtained on day 0 of AZD1222 vaccination. The chain couples TRBV5-4 to TRBJ1-4; 7 bases match TRBD1. The TCR originated in an adult in good health. The CDR3 sequence is CASSPGGGSGNEKLFF. The CDR3 nucleotides read TGTGCCAGCAGCCCGGGAGGGGGCAGTGGTAATGAAAAACTGTTTTTT.